These 32 T cell receptor beta chains came from one sample sequenced in a study of long-term antiretroviral therapy in people with HIV. The immunoSEQ assay was v3.0, run at survey level. Using immunoSEQ multiplex PCR, the repertoire was profiled, and TCRdb retains in-frame clones only, with some absent. Of fewer than 35,000 clones listed, roughly 79% are singletons. This specimen was unsorted PBMCs, taken 3.1 years after starting antiretroviral therapy. Every receptor here comes from a woman aged 45-65 years with HIV.

The sample holds one count of this clone. This sequence joins TRBV29-1 and TRBJ2-1; 14 bases map to TRBD2. The CDR3 is made up of 19 amino acids. Germline values: CDR1 SQVTM, CDR2 ANQGSEA. After removal of 1 base from V and 4 bases from J, the junction contained 12 bases not matched to a gene. The CDR3, as DNA: TGCAGCGTTGAAGGATTGAGGACTAGCGGGGGGCCCACTTACAATGAGCAGTTCTTC. As protein: CSVEGLRTSGGPTYNEQFF.

V gene TRBV5-1 combines with J gene TRBJ2-7; perhaps D is TRBD1 or TRBD2 (5 bases each). The CDR3 contains 13 residues. Germline V gene sequence: CDR1 SGHRS, CDR2 YFSETQ. The V end lost 4 bases, the J end lost 2 bases, and 10 bases lay between the germline ends. The CDR3 loop is CASSRDGTYEQYF. The CDR3 region has the DNA TGCGCCAGCAGCCGGGACGGAACCTACGAGCAGTACTTC.

CDR3 amino acids: CASSQSTGSSYEQYV. The CDR3, as DNA: TGCGCCAGCAGTCAATCGACGGGGAGCTCCTACGAGCAGTACGTC. The chain is built from TRBV23-1 and TRBJ2-7, with TRBD2 as a possible D gene (5 bases). TRBV23-1 is an ORF; its function is uncertain. The CDR3 is made up of 15 amino acids. Trimming removed 0 bases at V and 0 bases at J, with 9 bases between.

With respect to this clone: Other DNA sequences in this specimen translate into the identical CDR3. The chain recombines TRBV6-5 with TRBJ1-3, with no clear D. The CDR3 is 15 amino acids. V shed 6 bases and J shed 0 bases, with 12 bases lying between them. CDR1 and CDR2 from the germline V gene are MNHEY and SVGAGI. DNA of the CDR3: TGTGCCAGCAGCCCGGACGGCAGCTCTGGAAACACCATATATTTT. Translation gives CASSPDGSSGNTIYF.

The J gene is TRBJ2-7, the V gene TRBV5-1; 7 positions match TRBD2. The length of the CDR3 is 16 residues. Germline lookup yields CDR1 SGHRS and CDR2 YFSETQ. J was trimmed by 0 bases and V by 3 bases; bases with no gene match: 9. The CDR3 nucleotides read TGCGCCAGCAGCTGTTCCTCTGAGCGGGACTCCTACGAGCAGTACGTC. Protein product: CASSCSSERDSYEQYV.

The V gene is TRBV5-1, the J gene TRBJ2-3; 11 nucleotides match TRBD2. V gave up 1 base and J gave up 5 bases; unmatched junction bases: 6. The germline V gene encodes CDR1 SGHRS and CDR2 YFSETQ. The CDR3 spans 16 residues. The CDR3 DNA is TGCGCCAGCAGCTTGCCACTCGGGACTAGCGGAGATACGCAGTATTTT. It specifies CASSLPLGTSGDTQYF.

The V call is TRBV5-1, the J call TRBJ2-5; D is perhaps TRBD2 (6 bases). Trimming took off 0 bases at V and 4 bases at J, with 16 bases between the two ends. Germline V gives CDR1 SGHRS, CDR2 YFSETQ. This CDR3 is built from 16 residues. The CDR3 loop is CASSLAPRGGTETQYF. The CDR3 coding sequence is TGCGCCAGCAGCTTGGCCCCGCGGGGTGGGACAGAGACCCAGTACTTC.

This clone was detected only a few times. V gene TRBV4-1 combines with J gene TRBJ1-2; D might be TRBD1 (6 bases). The CDR3 contains 15 residues. The germline gives CDR1 MGHRA, CDR2 YSYEKL. The V end was cut by 0 bases, the J end by 4 bases, with 12 bases between. CDR3 sequence (DNA): TGCGCCAGCAGCCAAGATCGGGGGCAGAGCTATGGCTACACCTTC. Protein sequence: CASSQDRGQSYGYTF.

In its sample, this clone was seen once. The rearrangement uses TRBV27 and TRBJ1-6; maybe TRBD1 (5 bases). The germline V gene has CDR1 MNHEY and CDR2 SMNVEV (reference sequence). The germline V and J ends were trimmed by 2 bases and 7 bases, with 12 bases remaining between them. This CDR3 region has 15 residues. CDR3 loop: CASSLGGRFNSPLHF. CDR3 nucleotides: TGTGCCAGCAGTTTAGGGGGACGGTTCAATTCACCCCTCCACTTT.

This clone appeared a single time. The chain is built from TRBV7-9 and TRBJ1-1, with no clear D. V was pared by 5 bases and J by 8 bases, with 12 bases between. The V gene's germline CDR1 is SEHNR and CDR2 FQNEAQ (reference sequence). This CDR3 spans 12 amino acids. The CDR3 loop is CASSDPDPEAFF. The CDR3 nucleotides are TGTGCCAGCAGCGACCCCGATCCAGAAGCTTTCTTT. The variable domain in full, completed from reference TRBV7-9 and TRBJ1-1, reads DTGVSQNPRHKITKRGQNVTFRCDPISEHNRLYWYRQTLGQGPEFLTYFQNEAQLEKSRLLSDRFSAERPKGSFSTLEIQRTEQGDSAMYLCASSDPDPEAFFGQGTRLTVV.

The chain uses TRBV29-1 and TRBJ1-1, with D unresolved. Germline V gives CDR1 SQVTM, CDR2 ANQGSEA. V was cut by 4 bases and J by 4 bases, with 7 bases left in between. The CDR3 has 11 residues. CDR3 sequence (DNA): TGCAGCGTTGCTCAGATCACTGAAGCTTTCTTT. It is translated as CSVAQITEAFF.

The V call is TRBV15, the J call TRBJ2-7, with TRBD1 identical over 8 bases. Germline values: CDR1 LNHNV, CDR2 YYDKDF (reference sequence). The CDR3 is made up of 16 amino acids. The V gene end was trimmed by 4 bases and the J gene end by 3 bases; junction bases not matched to a gene: 11. The CDR3 sequence: CATSTDDRGSNYEQYV. In DNA form, the CDR3 reads TGTGCCACCAGCACAGATGACAGGGGCTCGAACTACGAGCAGTACGTC.

This sequence joins TRBV27 and TRBJ1-1, with a possible D match to TRBD1 (6 bases). Per germline, CDR1 MNHEY and CDR2 SMNVEV (reference sequence). Deletions cut 4 bases from V and 4 bases from J, with 13 bases between. The CDR3 consists of 14 residues. The CDR3 nucleotides read TGTGCCAGCAGTTCGCGACAGGAAGCCACTGAAGCTTTCTTT. It yields the protein CASSSRQEATEAFF.

The gene calls are TRBV7-9 and TRBJ1-2; TRBD1 matches 8 bases. The length of the CDR3 is 15 residues. V shed 5 bases, J shed 2 bases, and the junction held 7 bases outside the gene matches. Germline assignment: CDR1 SEHNR and CDR2 FQNEAQ (reference sequence). The DNA for the CDR3 is TGTGCCAGCAGCCTCGGACAGGGTAGGAACTATGGCTACACCTTC. Residues: CASSLGQGRNYGYTF.

This sequence joins TRBV30 and TRBJ1-3; tentatively, D is TRBD1 (5 bases). This CDR3 is built from 16 residues. V lost 5 bases and J lost 0, with 17 bases in between. Germline V gives CDR1 GTSNPN, CDR2 SVGIG (reference sequence). The CDR3 here is CAWAPPGPLSGNTIYF. The CDR3 region has the DNA TGTGCCTGGGCCCCACCGGGACCCCTCTCTGGAAACACCATATATTTT.

V and J are TRBV11-2 and TRBJ1-6; maybe TRBD1 (5 bases). Germline lookup yields CDR1 SGHAT and CDR2 FQNNGV. Trimming shortened V by 5 bases and J by 14 bases, and 13 bases separated the two germline ends. The CDR3 is 12 amino acids. This CDR3 is CASSVSRVALHF. The CDR3 nucleotides read TGTGCCAGCAGCGTAAGCAGGGTAGCCCTCCACTTT.

V and J are TRBV27 and TRBJ2-1; D is perhaps TRBD1 or TRBD2 (5 bases each). V was cut by 4 bases and J by 2 bases, with 12 bases left in between. The CDR3 totals 15 residues. Germline V gene data show CDR1 as MNHEY and CDR2 as SMNVEV (reference sequence). CDR3 sequence (DNA): TGTGCCAGCAGTTCAGGGACCGACACCTACAATGAGCAGTTCTTC. Protein: CASSSGTDTYNEQFF.

The chain couples TRBV9 to TRBJ2-7; D may be TRBD2 (7 bases). Germline values: CDR1 SGDLS, CDR2 YYNGEE. Trimming shortened V by 7 bases and J by 4 bases, and 15 bases separated the two germline ends. CDR3 size: 13 residues. The CDR3 sequence: CASGEGGPYEQYF. In DNA, the CDR3 is TGTGCCAGCGGAGAGGGGGGGCCGTACGAGCAGTACTTC.

CDR3 in amino acids: CAWSVLGGGTEAFF. DNA for the CDR3: TGTGCCTGGAGTGTACTAGGGGGAGGCACTGAAGCTTTCTTT. The chain links TRBV30 to TRBJ1-1, with D possibly matching TRBD1 (6 bases). V lost 0 bases and J 4 bases, leaving 12 bases between the germline ends. The CDR3 spans 14 residues. The V gene's germline CDR1 is GTSNPN and CDR2 SVGIG (reference sequence). The full variable domain, its missing parts supplied by reference TRBV30 and TRBJ1-1, is SQTIHQWPATLVQPVGSPLSLECTVEGTSNPNLYWYRQAAGRGLQLLFYSVGIGQISSEVPQNLSASRPQDRQFILSSKKLLLSDSGFYLCAWSVLGGGTEAFFGQGTRLTVV.

The chain uses TRBV4-1 and TRBJ2-1; 9 nucleotides match TRBD2. There are 17 residues in the CDR3. Trimming took 1 base from V and 11 from J; bases not matched to a gene: 15. Germline assignment: CDR1 MGHRA and CDR2 YSYEKL. As DNA, the CDR3 is TGCGCCAGCAGCCAAGGGGCGGGGGGGGCTAGTTGGGTGAAGCAGTTCTTC. Amino acid sequence: CASSQGAGGASWVKQFF.

The rearrangement uses TRBV6-5 and TRBJ1-1; possible D gene TRBD1, 5 bases. The length of the CDR3 is 13 residues. Germline CDR1 is MNHEY and CDR2 is SVGAGI. V lost 7 bases and J 3 bases, leaving 12 bases between the germline ends. The CDR3 nucleotides read TGTGCCAGCACCACGGGGCAGCACACTGAAGCTTTCTTT. Protein: CASTTGQHTEAFF.

The chain employs TRBV15 and TRBJ1-4, with 7 positions matching TRBD1. CDR1 is LNHNV, CDR2 YYDKDF, per germline (reference sequence). CDR3 length: 16 residues. J was trimmed by 2 bases and V by 3 bases; bases with no gene match: 6. CDR3 DNA sequence: TGTGCCACCAGCAGGGACAGGCTGTCCACTAATGAAAAACTGTTTTTT. This sequence encodes CATSRDRLSTNEKLFF.

This rearrangement joins TRBV10-3 to TRBJ1-3, with D perhaps TRBD1 (5 bases). V lost 6 bases and J 0 bases, leaving 9 bases between the germline ends. The length of the CDR3 is 14 residues. In germline, CDR1 is ENHRY, CDR2 SYGVKD. The CDR3 nucleotides read TGTGCCATCAGGGGGGACTCCTCTGGAAACACCATATATTTT. Translating gives CAIRGDSSGNTIYF.

This clone appeared once. This chain uses TRBV2 with TRBJ2-3; D is possibly TRBD1 or TRBD2 (5 bases each). V gave up 6 bases and J gave up 1 base, with 8 bases separating them. CDR1 is SNHLY and CDR2 is FYNNEI in the germline V gene. This CDR3 spans 13 amino acids. The CDR3: CASRRGRTDTQYF. CDR3 DNA sequence: TGTGCCAGCAGGAGGGGCCGCACAGATACGCAGTATTTT.

This sequence joins TRBV7-8 and TRBJ2-2, with 9 bases identical to TRBD2. This CDR3 region has 18 residues. J was trimmed by 0 bases and V by 4 bases; bases with no gene match: 9. Germline CDR1 SGHVS, CDR2 FQNEAQ. DNA of the CDR3: TGTGCCAGCAGCTCTAAGCCTAGCGGGGCCACGAACACCGGGGAGCTGTTTTTT. Protein product: CASSSKPSGATNTGELFF.

The chain links TRBV11-2 to TRBJ2-5; D is unclear. Germline CDR1 SGHAT, CDR2 FQNNGV. The CDR3 contains 12 residues. Trimming stripped 1 base from V and 7 bases from J, with 7 bases between. The DNA of the CDR3 is TGTGCCAGCAGCTTAGTGAAGGGGACCCAGTACTTC. Translating it yields CASSLVKGTQYF.

The CDR3 spells CASSIGLADYNEQFF. CDR3 in DNA: TGTGCCAGCAGCATTGGACTAGCGGATTACAATGAGCAGTTCTTC. The V and J genes are TRBV7-3 and TRBJ2-1; 10 nucleotides align to TRBD2. V lost 5 bases and J lost 4; bases outside the gene matches: 5. This CDR3 has 15 residues. Germline V CDR1 and CDR2: SGHTA, FQGTGA.

The chain has TRBV9 and TRBJ1-1, with D unclear. The germline V gene has CDR1 SGDLS and CDR2 YYNGEE. Trimming stripped 0 bases from V and 6 bases from J, with 12 bases between. CDR3 length equals 14 residues. The CDR3 bases are TGTGCCAGCAGCGTAGCTCGAACGGGCCCTGAAGCTTTCTTT. Translating it yields CASSVARTGPEAFF.

This chain links TRBV6-1 with TRBJ2-7; D unresolved. The CDR3 runs 14 residues. CDR1 and CDR2 from the germline V gene are MNHNS and SASEGT. V dropped 1 base and J dropped 7 bases, with 14 bases sitting between them. CDR3 residues: CASSEVELGWEQYV. CDR3 DNA sequence: TGTGCCAGCAGTGAAGTCGAGCTGGGTTGGGAGCAGTACGTC.

The V and J genes are TRBV7-6 and TRBJ1-6; D unresolved. The CDR3 covers 14 residues. CDR1 is SGHVS and CDR2 is FNYEAQ in the germline V gene. Trimming shortened V by 1 base and J by 8 bases, and 9 bases separated the two germline ends. The CDR3 nucleotides read TGTGCCAGCAGCTTAGAGAAGGGCGATTCACCCCTCCACTTT. Its translation: CASSLEKGDSPLHF.

The chain employs TRBV6-1 and TRBJ2-7, with 8 bases fitting TRBD1. Trimming at V came to 3 bases and at J to 2 bases, leaving 3 bases not matched to a gene. Germline lookup yields CDR1 MNHNS and CDR2 SASEGT. This CDR3 contains 14 residues. The DNA of the CDR3 is TGTGCCAGCAGTGACGGACAGGGCCCCTACGAGCAGTACGTC. This codes for CASSDGQGPYEQYV.

The rearrangement joins TRBV6-1 to TRBJ2-3; 10 nucleotides line up with TRBD2. The V gene end was trimmed by 8 bases and the J gene end by 7 bases; junction bases not matched to a gene: 9. This CDR3 comprises 14 residues. CDR1 is MNHNS, CDR2 SASEGT, per germline. This CDR3 reads CASESGGALYTQYF. CDR3 nucleotides: TGTGCCAGCGAGAGCGGGGGGGCGTTGTATACGCAGTATTTT.